This T cell receptor beta chain is from a study of T cell repertoires in ileal Crohn's disease. Study-wide background: Operated complications were stricturing disease (about 60%) and penetrating disease (roughly 39%).

CDR3 length equals 13 residues. The V gene's germline CDR1 is MNHEY and CDR2 SVGAGI. Trimming pared 0 bases from V and 6 bases from J, leaving 9 bases between. TCRB immunosequencing input was five hundred nanograms of biopsy DNA per sample. The data were produced by immunoSEQ multiplex PCR, yet TCRdb's version contains in-frame clones alone and is incomplete. The sample yields 11,000 to 15,000 clones, about 82% seen once. The sequencing sample was made of ileal tissue. The receptor was derived from an adult with Crohn's disease. This chain uses TRBV6-5 with TRBJ2-7; no clear D. CDR3 region: CASSYSPFLEQYF. CDR3 sequence (DNA): TGTGCCAGCAGTTACTCCCCCTTCCTCGAGCAGTACTTC.